This TCR beta chain was sequenced during a study of shared clonotypes between healthy human individuals. Data came from immunoSEQ multiplex PCR; TCRdb stores just in-frame clones and leaves some out. In the table there are about 1 million clones, around four fifths of which are singletons. Naive CD45RA+ and memory CD45RA-negative subsets were split from CD4+ cells. Remarks on this clone: Its antigen is not identified. The junction and the germline gene differ at one end; a read error may be behind it.

The CDR3 has 18 residues. CDR1 and CDR2 (germline): SSHAT, FNYEAQ (reference sequence). Study-level findings and limits: An expected dependence of interdonor clonotype sharing on sequencing depth was noted.

The sequenced material came from memory CD4+ T cells sorted from blood. Subset reported: CD45RA-negative fraction. The TCR comes from a young man in good health. The J gene is TRBJ1-5, the V gene TRBV7-7; D unresolved. CDR3 nucleotides: TGTGCTAGCAGCTTATTTTGCGGCAGCCCGGCGGGCAATCAGCCCCAGCATTTT. Its translation: CASSLFCGSPAGNQPQHF.